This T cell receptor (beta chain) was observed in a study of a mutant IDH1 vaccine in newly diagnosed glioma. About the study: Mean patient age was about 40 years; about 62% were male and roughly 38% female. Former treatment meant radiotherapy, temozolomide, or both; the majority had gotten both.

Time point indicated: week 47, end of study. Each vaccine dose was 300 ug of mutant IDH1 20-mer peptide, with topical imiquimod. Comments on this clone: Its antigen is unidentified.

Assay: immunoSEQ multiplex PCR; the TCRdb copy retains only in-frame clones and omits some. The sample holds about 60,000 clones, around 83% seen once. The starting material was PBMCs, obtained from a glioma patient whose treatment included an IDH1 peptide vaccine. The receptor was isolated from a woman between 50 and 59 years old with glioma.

CDR3 DNA: TGTGCCAGCGGAGTGGGGGGGGCGGGTAATTCACCCCTCCACTTT. Translating it yields CASGVGGAGNSPLHF. V gene TRBV28 combines with J gene TRBJ1-6; a possible D gene is TRBD1 (6 bases). Germline CDR1 and CDR2: MDHEN and SYDVKM. The CDR3 length is 15 residues. Between the trimmed V and J ends, which lost 8 bases and 6 bases, there was a span of 17 bases.